This TCR beta chain was identified in a study of blood T cell repertoires in COVID-19. Study-wide context: Italy, Spain and the United States were the sources of the convalescent and acute COVID-19 samples.

Under the authors' procedure: How many nucleated cells were present was estimated from reference gene primer amplification. Using immunoSEQ multiplex PCR, the repertoire was profiled, and TCRdb retains in-frame clones only, with some absent. V, J and clone size were drawn from that table, and D and trimming were deduced from the DNA. This table holds about 210,000 clones, 81% found once. This clone was detected once. The CDR3 extends over 14 amino acids. J was trimmed by 2 bases and V by 4 bases; bases with no gene match: 5. Germline V gene data show CDR1 as SGHTA and CDR2 as FQGNSA. This rearrangement joins TRBV7-2 to TRBJ2-7, with 7 bases matching TRBD1. The TCR sequence derives from a woman between 45 and 65 years old with acute COVID-19. The specimen was PBMCs or T cells enriched from blood (not recorded which). CDR3 sequence reads: CASSSRQGAYEQYF. DNA for the CDR3: TGTGCCAGCAGCTCGAGACAGGGTGCCTACGAGCAGTACTTC.